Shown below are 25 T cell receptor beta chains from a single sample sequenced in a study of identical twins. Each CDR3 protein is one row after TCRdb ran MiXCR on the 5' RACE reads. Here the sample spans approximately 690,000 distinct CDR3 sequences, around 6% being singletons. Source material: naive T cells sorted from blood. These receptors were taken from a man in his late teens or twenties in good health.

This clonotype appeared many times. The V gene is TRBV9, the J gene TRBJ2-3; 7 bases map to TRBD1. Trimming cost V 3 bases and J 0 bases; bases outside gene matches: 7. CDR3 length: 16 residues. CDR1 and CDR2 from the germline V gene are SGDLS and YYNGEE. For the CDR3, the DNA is TGTGCCAGCAGCGAGAGGACAGGATCTAGCACAGATACGCAGTATTTT. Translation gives CASSERTGSSTDTQYF.

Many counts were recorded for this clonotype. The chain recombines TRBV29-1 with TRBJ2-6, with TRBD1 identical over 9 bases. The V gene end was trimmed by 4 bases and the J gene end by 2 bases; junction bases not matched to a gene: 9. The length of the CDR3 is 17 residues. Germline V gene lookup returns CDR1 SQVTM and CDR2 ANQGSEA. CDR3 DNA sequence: TGCAGCGTTGCATCCGGGACAGGGATGACTGGGGCCAACGTCCTGACTTTC. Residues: CSVASGTGMTGANVLTF.

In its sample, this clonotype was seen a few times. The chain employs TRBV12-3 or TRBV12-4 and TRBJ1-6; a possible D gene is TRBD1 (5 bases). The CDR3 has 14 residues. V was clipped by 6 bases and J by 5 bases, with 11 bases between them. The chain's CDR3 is CASSAGTDNSPLHF. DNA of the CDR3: TGTGCCAGCAGCGCTGGGACGGATAATTCACCCCTCCACTTT.

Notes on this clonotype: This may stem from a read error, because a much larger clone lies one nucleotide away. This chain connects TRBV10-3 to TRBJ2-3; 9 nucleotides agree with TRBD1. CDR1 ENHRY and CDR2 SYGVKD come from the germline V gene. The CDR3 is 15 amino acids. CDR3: CTISEDRGGPDTQYF. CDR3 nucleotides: TGTACCATCAGTGAGGACAGGGGCGGCCCAGATACGCAGTATTTT.

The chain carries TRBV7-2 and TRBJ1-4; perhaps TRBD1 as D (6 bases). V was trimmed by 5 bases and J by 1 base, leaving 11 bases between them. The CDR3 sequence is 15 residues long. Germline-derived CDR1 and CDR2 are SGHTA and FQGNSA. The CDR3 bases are TGTGCCAGCAGCGCGAGGACAGTAACTAATGAAAAACTGTTTTTT. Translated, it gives CASSARTVTNEKLFF.

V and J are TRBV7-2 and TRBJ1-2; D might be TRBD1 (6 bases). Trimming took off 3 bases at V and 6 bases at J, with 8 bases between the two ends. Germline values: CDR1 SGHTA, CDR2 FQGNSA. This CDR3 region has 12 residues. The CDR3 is CASSFNRDGYTF. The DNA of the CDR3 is TGTGCCAGCAGCTTTAACAGGGATGGCTACACCTTC.

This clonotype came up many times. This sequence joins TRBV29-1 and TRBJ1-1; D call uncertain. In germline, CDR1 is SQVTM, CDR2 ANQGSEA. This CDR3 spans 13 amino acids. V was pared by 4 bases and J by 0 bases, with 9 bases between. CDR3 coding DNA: TGCAGCGTTGCGCCACTCATGAACACTGAAGCTTTCTTT. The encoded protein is CSVAPLMNTEAFF.

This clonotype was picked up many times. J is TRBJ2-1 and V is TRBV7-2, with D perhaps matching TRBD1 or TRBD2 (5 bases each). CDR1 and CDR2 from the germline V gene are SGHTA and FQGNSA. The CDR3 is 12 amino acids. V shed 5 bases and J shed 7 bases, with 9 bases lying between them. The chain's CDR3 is CASSREGNEQFF. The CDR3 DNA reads TGTGCCAGCAGCCGCGAGGGGAATGAGCAGTTCTTC.

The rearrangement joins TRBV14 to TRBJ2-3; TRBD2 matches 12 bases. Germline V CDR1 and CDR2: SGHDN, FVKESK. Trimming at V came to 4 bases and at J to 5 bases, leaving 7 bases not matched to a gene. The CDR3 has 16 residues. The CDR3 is CASSRTGLAGRDTQYF. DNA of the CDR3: TGTGCCAGCAGCCGAACCGGACTAGCGGGAAGAGATACGCAGTATTTT.

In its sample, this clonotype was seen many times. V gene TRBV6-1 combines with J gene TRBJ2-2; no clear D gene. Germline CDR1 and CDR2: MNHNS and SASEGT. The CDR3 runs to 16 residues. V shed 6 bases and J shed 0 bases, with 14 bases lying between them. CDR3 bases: TGTGCCAGCAGCTCTAGGTTACTTGCGAACACCGGGGAGCTGTTTTTT. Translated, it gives CASSSRLLANTGELFF.

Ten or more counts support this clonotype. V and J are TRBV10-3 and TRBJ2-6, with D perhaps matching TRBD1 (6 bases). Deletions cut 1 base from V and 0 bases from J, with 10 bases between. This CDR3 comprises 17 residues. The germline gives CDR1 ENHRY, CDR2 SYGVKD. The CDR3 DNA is TGTGCCATCAGTGAGTTTTACAGGGTCTCTGGGGCCAACGTCCTGACTTTC. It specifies CAISEFYRVSGANVLTF.

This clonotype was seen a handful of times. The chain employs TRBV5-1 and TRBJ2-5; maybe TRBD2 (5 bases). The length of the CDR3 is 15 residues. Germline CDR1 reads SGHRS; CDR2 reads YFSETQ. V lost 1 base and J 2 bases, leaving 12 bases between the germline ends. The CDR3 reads CASSLSGERQETQYF. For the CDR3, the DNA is TGCGCCAGCAGCTTGTCTGGGGAGAGACAAGAGACCCAGTACTTC.

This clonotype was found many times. This CDR3 is CATSRDTKENTEAFF. CDR3 DNA sequence: TGTGCCACCAGCAGGGATACCAAAGAAAACACTGAAGCTTTCTTT. The V and J genes are TRBV15 and TRBJ1-1; no firm D call. Per germline, CDR1 LNHNV and CDR2 YYDKDF (reference sequence). V was trimmed by 3 bases and J by 2 bases, leaving 13 bases between them. The CDR3 sequence is 15 residues long.

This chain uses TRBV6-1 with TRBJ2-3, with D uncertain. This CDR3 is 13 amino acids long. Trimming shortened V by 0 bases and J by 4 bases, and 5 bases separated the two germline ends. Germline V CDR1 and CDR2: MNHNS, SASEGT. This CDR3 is CASSEARSDTQYF. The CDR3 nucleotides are TGTGCCAGCAGTGAAGCGCGGTCAGATACGCAGTATTTT.

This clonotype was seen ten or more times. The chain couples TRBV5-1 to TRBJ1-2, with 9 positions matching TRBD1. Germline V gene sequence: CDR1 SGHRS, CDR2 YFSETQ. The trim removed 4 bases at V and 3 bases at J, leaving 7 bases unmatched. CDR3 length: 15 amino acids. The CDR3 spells CASSPGQGRDYGYTF. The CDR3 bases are TGCGCCAGCAGCCCCGGACAGGGGAGGGACTATGGCTACACCTTC. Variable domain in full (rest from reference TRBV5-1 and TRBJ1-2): KAGVTQTPRYLIKTRGQQVTLSCSPISGHRSVSWYQQTPGQGLQFLFEYFSETQRNKGNFPGRFSGRQFSNSRSEMNVSTLELGDSALYLCASSPGQGRDYGYTFGSGTRLTVV.

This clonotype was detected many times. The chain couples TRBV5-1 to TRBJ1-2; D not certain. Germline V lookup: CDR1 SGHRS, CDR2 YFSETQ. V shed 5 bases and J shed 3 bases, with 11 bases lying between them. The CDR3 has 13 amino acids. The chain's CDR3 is CASSRRLDYGYTF. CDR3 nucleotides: TGCGCCAGCAGTCGTCGGCTCGACTATGGCTACACCTTC.

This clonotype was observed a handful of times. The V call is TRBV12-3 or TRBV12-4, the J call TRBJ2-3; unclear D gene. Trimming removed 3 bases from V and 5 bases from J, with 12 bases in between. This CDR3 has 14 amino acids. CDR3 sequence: CASSLVTSEDTQYF. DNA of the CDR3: TGTGCCAGCAGTTTGGTGACCTCCGAAGATACGCAGTATTTT.

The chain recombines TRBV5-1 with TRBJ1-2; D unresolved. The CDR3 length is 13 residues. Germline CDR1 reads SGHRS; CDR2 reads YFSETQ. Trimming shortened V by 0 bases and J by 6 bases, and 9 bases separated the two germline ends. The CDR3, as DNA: TGCGCCAGCAGCTTGGGCCGGACGAATGGCTACACCTTC. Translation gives CASSLGRTNGYTF.

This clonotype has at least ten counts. The CDR3 is CSARRSPYEQYF. CDR3 nucleotides: TGCAGTGCTAGGAGGTCCCCCTACGAGCAGTACTTC. The genes are TRBV20-1 and TRBJ2-7; D is uncertain. Between the trimmed V and J ends, which lost 3 bases and 2 bases, there was a span of 8 bases. The V gene's germline CDR1 is DFQATT and CDR2 SNEGSKA (reference sequence). The CDR3 runs 12 residues.

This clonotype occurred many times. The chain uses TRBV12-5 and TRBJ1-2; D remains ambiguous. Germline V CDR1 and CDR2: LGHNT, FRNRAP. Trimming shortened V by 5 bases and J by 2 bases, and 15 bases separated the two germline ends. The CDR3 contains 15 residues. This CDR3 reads CASGPNMDGNYGYTF. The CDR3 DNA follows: TGTGCTAGTGGTCCCAACATGGACGGCAACTATGGCTACACCTTC. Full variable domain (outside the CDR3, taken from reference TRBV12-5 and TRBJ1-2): DARVTQTPRHKVTEMGQEVTMRCQPILGHNTVFWYRQTMMQGLELLAYFRNRAPLDDSGMPKDRFSAEMPDATLATLKIQPSEPRDSAVYFCASGPNMDGNYGYTFGSGTRLTVV.

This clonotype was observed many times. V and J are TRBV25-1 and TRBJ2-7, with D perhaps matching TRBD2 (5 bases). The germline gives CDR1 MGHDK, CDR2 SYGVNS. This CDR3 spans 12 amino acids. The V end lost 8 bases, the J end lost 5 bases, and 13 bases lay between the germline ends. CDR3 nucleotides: TGTGCCAGCGCACTAGGACGCAACGAGCAGTACTTC. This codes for CASALGRNEQYF.

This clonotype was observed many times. CDR3 protein: CASSARQHSGNTIYF. As DNA, the CDR3 is TGTGCCAGCAGTGCCCGACAGCATTCTGGAAACACCATATATTTT. This sequence joins TRBV6-1 and TRBJ1-3, with TRBD1 as a possible D gene (5 bases). The germline V gene encodes CDR1 MNHNS and CDR2 SASEGT. The CDR3 is 15 residues long. Trimming took off 4 bases at V and 1 base at J, with 11 bases between the two ends.

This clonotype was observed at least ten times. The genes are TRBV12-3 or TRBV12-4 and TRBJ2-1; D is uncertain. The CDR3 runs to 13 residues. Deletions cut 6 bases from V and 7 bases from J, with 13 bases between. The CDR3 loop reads CASRAGAGNEQFF. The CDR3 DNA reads TGTGCCAGCAGGGCCGGTGCCGGGAATGAGCAGTTCTTC.

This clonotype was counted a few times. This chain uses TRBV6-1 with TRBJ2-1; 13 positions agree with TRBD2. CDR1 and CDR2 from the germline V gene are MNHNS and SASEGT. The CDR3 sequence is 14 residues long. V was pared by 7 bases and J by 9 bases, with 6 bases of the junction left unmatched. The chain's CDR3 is CASKLAGGPGEQFF. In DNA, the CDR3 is TGTGCCAGCAAACTAGCGGGAGGGCCCGGTGAGCAGTTCTTC.

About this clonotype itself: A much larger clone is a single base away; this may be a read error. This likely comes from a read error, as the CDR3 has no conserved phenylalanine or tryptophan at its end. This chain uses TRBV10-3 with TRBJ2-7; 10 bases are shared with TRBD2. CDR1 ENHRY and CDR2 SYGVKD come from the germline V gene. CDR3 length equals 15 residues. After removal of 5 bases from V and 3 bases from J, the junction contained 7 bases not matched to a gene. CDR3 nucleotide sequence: TGTGCCATCAGTTTCGCAGCGGGAGGGAGCTACGAGCAGTACTGC. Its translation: CAISFAAGGSYEQYC.